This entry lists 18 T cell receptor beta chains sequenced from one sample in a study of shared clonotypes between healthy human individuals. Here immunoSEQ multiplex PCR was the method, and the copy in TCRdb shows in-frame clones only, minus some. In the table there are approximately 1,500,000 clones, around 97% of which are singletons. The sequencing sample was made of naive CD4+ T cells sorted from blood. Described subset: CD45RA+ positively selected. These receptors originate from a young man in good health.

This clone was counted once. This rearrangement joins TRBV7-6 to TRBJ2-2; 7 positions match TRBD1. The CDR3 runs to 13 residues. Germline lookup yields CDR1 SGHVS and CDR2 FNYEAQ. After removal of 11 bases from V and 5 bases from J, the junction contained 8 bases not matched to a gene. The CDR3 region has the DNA TGTGCCGTCCGACAGGGTCTAACCGGGGAGCTGTTTTTT. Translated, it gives CAVRQGLTGELFF.

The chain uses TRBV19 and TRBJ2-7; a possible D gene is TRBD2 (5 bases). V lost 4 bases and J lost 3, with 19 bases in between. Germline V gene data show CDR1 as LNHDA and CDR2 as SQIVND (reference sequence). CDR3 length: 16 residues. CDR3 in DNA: TGTGCCAGTAGTACCCGCTCGGCGGGTTCTAGCTACGAGCAGTACTTC. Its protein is CASSTRSAGSSYEQYF.

CDR3 bases: TGTGCCAGCAGCACGACTCCTGGACGCGAGCAGTTCTTC. Its protein is CASSTTPGREQFF. The chain has TRBV7-2 and TRBJ2-1; unclear D gene. The ends were cut back, 5 bases at V and 10 bases at J, with 15 bases in the middle. The CDR3 contains 13 residues. Per the germline V gene, CDR1 is SGHTA and CDR2 is FQGNSA.

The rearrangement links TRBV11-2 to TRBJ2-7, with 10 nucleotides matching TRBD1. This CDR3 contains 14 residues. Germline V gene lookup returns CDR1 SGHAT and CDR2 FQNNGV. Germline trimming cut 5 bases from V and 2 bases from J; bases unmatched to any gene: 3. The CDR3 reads CASSRDRGPYEQYF. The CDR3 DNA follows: TGTGCCAGCAGCAGGGACAGGGGCCCCTACGAGCAGTACTTC.

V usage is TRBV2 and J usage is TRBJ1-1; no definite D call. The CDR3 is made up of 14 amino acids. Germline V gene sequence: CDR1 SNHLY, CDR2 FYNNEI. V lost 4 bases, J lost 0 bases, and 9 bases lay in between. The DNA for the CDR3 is TGTGCCAGCAGTGCGGGTCCCATGAACACTGAAGCTTTCTTT. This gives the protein CASSAGPMNTEAFF. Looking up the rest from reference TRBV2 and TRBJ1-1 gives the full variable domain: EPEVTQTPSHQVTQMGQEVILRCVPISNHLYFYWYRQILGQKVEFLVSFYNNEISEKSEIFDDQFSVERPDGSNFTLKIRSTKLEDSAMYFCASSAGPMNTEAFFGQGTRLTVV.

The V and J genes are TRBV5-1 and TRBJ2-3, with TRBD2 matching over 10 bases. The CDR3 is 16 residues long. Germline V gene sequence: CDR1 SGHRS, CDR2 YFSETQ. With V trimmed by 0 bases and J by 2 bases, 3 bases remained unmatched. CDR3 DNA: TGCGCCAGCAGCTTGGAGCTAGCGGGAGACACAGATACGCAGTATTTT. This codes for CASSLELAGDTDTQYF.

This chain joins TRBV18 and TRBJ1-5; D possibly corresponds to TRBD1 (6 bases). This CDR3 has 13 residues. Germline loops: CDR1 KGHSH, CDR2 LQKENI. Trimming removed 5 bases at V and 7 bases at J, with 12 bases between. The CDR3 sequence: CASSSEGGQPQHF. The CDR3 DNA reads TGTGCCAGCTCATCGGAGGGGGGACAGCCCCAGCATTTT.

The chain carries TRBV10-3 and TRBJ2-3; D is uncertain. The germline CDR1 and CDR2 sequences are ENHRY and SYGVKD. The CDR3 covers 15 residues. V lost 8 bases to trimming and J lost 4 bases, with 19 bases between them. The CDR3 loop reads CAIRPLGMNADTQYF. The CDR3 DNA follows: TGTGCCATCCGCCCATTAGGCATGAACGCAGATACGCAGTATTTT.

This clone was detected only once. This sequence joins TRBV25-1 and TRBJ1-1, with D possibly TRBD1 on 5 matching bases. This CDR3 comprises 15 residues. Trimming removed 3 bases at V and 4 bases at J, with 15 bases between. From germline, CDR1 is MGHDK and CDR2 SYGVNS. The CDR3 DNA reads TGTGCCAGCAGTGATGGCAGGGTAACCTTCACTGAAGCTTTCTTT. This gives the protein CASSDGRVTFTEAFF.

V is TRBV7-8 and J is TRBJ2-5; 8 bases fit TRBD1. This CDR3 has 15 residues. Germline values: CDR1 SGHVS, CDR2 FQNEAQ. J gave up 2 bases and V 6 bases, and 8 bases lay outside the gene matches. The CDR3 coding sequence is TGTGCCAGCAGTAAGGACAGGGTTTATCAAGAGACCCAGTACTTC. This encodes CASSKDRVYQETQYF.

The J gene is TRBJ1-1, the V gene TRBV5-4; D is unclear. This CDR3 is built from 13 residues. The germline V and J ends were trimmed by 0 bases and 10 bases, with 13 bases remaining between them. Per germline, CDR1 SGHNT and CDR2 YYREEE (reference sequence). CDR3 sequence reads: CASSLEALSGAFF. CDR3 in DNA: TGTGCCAGCAGCTTGGAGGCTTTGTCAGGAGCTTTCTTT.

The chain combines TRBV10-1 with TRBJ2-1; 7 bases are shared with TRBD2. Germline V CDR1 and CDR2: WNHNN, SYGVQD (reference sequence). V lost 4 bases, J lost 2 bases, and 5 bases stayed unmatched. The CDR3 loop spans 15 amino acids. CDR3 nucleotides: TGCGCCAGCAGTGTCCTAGCGGAACCCTACAATGAGCAGTTCTTC. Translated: CASSVLAEPYNEQFF.

The chain's CDR3 is CASSISGVEYNEQFF. Written as DNA, the CDR3 is TGTGCCAGTAGTATCTCAGGGGTAGAGTACAATGAGCAGTTCTTC. This chain connects TRBV19 to TRBJ2-1; a possible D gene is TRBD1 (6 bases). Germline assignment: CDR1 LNHDA and CDR2 SQIVND (reference sequence). V shed 3 bases and J shed 4 bases, with 13 bases lying between them. The CDR3 runs 15 residues.

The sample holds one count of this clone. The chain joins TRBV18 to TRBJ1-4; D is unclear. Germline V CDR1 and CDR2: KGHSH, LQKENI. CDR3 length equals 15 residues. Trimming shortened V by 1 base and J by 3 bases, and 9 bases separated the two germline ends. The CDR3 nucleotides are TGTGCCAGCTCACCACGAGGCGCGGCTAATGAAAAACTGTTTTTT. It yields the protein CASSPRGAANEKLFF.

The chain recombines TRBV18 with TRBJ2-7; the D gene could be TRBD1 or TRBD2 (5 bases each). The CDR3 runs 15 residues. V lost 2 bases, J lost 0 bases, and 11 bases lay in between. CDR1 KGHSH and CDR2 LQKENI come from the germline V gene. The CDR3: CASSPRGQGSYEQYF. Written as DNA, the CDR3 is TGTGCCAGCTCACCAAGAGGGCAGGGCTCCTACGAGCAGTACTTC.

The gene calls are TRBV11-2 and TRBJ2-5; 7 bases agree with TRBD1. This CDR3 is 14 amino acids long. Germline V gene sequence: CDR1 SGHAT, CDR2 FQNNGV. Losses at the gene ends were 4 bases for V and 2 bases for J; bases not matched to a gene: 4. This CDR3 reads CASSSTGRQETQYF. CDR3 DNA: TGTGCCAGCAGCTCGACAGGGCGTCAAGAGACCCAGTACTTC.

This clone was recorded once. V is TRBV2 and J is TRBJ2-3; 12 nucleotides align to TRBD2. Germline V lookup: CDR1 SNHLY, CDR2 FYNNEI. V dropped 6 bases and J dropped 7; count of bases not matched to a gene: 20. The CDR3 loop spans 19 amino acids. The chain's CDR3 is CASRGGAGLAGYPGNTQYF. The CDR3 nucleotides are TGTGCCAGCAGGGGAGGTGCGGGACTAGCGGGCTACCCGGGGAATACGCAGTATTTT.

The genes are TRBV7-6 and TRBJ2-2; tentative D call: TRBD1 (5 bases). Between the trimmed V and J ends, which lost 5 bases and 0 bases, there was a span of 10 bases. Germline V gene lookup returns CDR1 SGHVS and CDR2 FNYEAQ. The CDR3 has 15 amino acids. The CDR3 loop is CASSARQTNTGELFF. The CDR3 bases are TGTGCCAGCAGCGCAAGACAGACGAACACCGGGGAGCTGTTTTTT.